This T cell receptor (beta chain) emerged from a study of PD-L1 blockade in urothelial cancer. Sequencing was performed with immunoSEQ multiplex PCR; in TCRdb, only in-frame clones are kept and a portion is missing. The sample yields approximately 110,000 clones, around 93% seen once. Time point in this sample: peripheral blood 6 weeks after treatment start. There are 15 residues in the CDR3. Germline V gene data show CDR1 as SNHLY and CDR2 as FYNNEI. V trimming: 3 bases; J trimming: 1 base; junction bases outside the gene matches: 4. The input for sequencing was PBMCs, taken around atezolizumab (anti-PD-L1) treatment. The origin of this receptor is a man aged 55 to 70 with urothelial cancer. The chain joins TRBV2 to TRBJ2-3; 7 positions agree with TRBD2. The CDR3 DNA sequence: TGTGCCAGCAGTGATGGGGGGGGTGGCACAGATACGCAGTATTTT. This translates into CASSDGGGGTDTQYF.